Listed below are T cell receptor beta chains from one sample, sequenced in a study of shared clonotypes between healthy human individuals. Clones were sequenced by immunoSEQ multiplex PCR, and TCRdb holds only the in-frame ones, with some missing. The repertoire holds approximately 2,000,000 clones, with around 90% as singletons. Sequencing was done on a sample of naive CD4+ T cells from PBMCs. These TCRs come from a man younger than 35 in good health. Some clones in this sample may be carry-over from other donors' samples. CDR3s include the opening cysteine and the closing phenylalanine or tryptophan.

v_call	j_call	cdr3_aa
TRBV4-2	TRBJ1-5	CASSRTQGSGSNQPQHF
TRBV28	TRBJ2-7	CASSTGLYEQYF
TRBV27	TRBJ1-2	CASSSDGAYGYTF
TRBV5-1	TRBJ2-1	CASSSRETEGHNEQFF
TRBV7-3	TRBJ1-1	CASSPEGMGTEAFF
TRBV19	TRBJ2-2	CASSTRQGRGNTGELFF
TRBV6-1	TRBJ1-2	CASRRTETNYGYTF
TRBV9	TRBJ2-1	CASSVEERGYNEQFF
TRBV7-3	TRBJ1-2	CASSLNGQGTGYTF
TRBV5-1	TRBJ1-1	CASSLRSAGQNTEAFF
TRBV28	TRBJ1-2	CASSLGAPGSGGYTF
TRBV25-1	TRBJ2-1	CASSDRLAAQYNEQFF
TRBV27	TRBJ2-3	CASSLSIGASGALWDTQYF
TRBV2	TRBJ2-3	CASSEEQGVDTDTQYF
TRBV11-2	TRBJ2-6	CASSLARTGSPVLTF
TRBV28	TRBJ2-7	CASSPIPGAYEQYF
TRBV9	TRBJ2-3	CASSYRGVTDTQYF
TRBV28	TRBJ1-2	CASSQGNYGYTF
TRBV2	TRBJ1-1	CASDGEGQLEAFF
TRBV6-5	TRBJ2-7	CASSYPTGTGSYEQYF
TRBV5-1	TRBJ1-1	CASSLGGHGDTEAFF